Sequencing of this T cell receptor (beta chain) was carried out in a study of cytomegalovirus exposure and HLA in healthy donors (dated by TCRdb to the late 2010s). Study-level background: In an earlier analysis of 587 of the donors, 250 to 350 Gb of sequence data and 120 million or so unique TCR beta sequences from about 190 million T cells were reported. Using immunosequencing, the study profiled T cell repertoires from fewer than 850 subjects and related those repertoires to cytomegalovirus serostatus. An earlier analysis of around 540 of the donors applied high-throughput TCR beta sequencing to assess whether each TCR beta V gene segment acted as functional or pseudogenic. Among around 400 genotyped donors of the cohort, an average of approximately 240,000 unique TCR beta nucleotide sequences was sequenced per donor, of which about 19% were non-productive. Because of strong linkage in the cohort, 4 to 6 DR-DQ haplotypes were treated as single units for association and clustering. A later analysis re-analyzed previously published TCR beta repertoires from about 600 donors and added high-resolution HLA genotyping to study TCR occurrence patterns. Genome-wide SNP genotypes for about three fifths of the roughly 700 donors were used in a later genetic analysis, which treated that subset as a discovery cohort. Typing coverage varied by locus: about 629-630 donors for A, B, C, DRB1 and DQB1; 500 to 550 for DQA1; over 600 for DPA1; some 470 for DPB1. About 320 gigabases of sequencing data and approximately 85 million unique TCR sequences were included in an early release covering 550 to 800 HLA-typed donors. Alongside the repertoire data, information on donor age, sex, ethnicity and CMV serostatus was compiled. Every repertoire in the discovery cohort had been generated on one and the same sequencing platform. The genetic ancestry cluster associated with self-reported Caucasian donors included 80% to 90% of the 300 to 400 genotyped donors. The study aimed to test whether signatures of past pathogen exposure could be identified by cataloging public T cell receptors. Along with the roughly 670-subject first cohort, a separate validation cohort of around 110 different subjects was used. HLA typing included class I and class II loci at four-digit resolution. The later analysis used no new phenotypic data to find candidate immune exposures, relying instead on TCR beta sequences and their occurrence across donors. The study combined high-throughput TCR immunosequencing, statistical association of individual TCRs with disease status, and machine learning to predict cytomegalovirus infection status.

Libraries were constructed by the immunoSEQ multiplex PCR assay. A mixture of 60 forward primers for TCR Vbeta segments and 13 reverse primers for TCR Jbeta segments was used in the multiplex PCR. A multiplex PCR assay on genomic DNA amplified the CDR3 region of rearranged TCR beta genes. On the Illumina HiSeq System, the amplified TCR beta libraries were sequenced as 87-base-pair reads. As for how the authors treated the data: In a later analysis, tens of millions of unique TCR beta chains were counted across the approximately 640 repertoires, and around 11 million of these chains were shared by at least two donors. Raw reads were error-corrected and collapsed into unique sequences by a nearest-neighbor algorithm in which closely related sequences were merged to remove PCR and sequencing errors. CDR3 sequences were aligned to IMGT reference sequences to assign V, D and J gene segments. For a sequence to be retained, a match of at least six nucleotides to both a V gene segment and a J gene segment was required. Rearrangements were called productive when the CDR3 lacked stop codons and stayed in frame with V and J; all others were non-productive. CDR3 was defined by IMGT convention, running from the second conserved V-encoded cysteine to the conserved J-encoded phenylalanine. In an earlier analysis of around 570 of the donors, sequences lacking an unambiguous match to a single V gene segment were excluded. In an earlier analysis of 450 to 750 of the donors, a V segment was called functional when productive rearrangements were above 56.7%, and segregating when the standard deviation between donors exceeded 5%. A statistical classification framework was built to diagnose cytomegalovirus status from the catalog of TCR beta chain sequences. A later analysis assigned V and J genes by comparing TCR nucleotide sequences with IMGT/GENE-DB human TR gene sequences. The TCRdist pipeline was used in a later analysis to assign CDR3 sequences and most-parsimonious VDJ recombination scenarios. In a later analysis, each TCR beta chain was defined by its CDR3 amino acid sequence together with its V-gene family, and reads lacking a unique V-gene family were excluded. A later analysis removed several hundred highly shared, low-generation-probability nucleotide sequences to deal with suspected cross-contamination and a sequencing artifact. In a later analysis, a clonal expansion index for each public chain was calculated from normalized within-repertoire ranks of inferred template counts. A later analysis computed generation probabilities with a VDJ recombination model fitted to out-of-frame rearrangements, and checked the results against IGoR. In a later analysis, hypergeometric tests were used to score TCR-TCR, TCR-HLA and TCR-CMV co-occurrence, with a repertoire-size bias correction applied to TCR pairs. To estimate false discovery rates, a later analysis permuted the HLA or CMV assignments 20 times. In a later analysis, co-occurring TCRs were grouped using DBSCAN, and TCRdist sequence similarity was added for clustering within HLA-allele-positive subsets. Repertoires with fewer than 30,000 or more than 120,000 public chains were left out of co-occurrence clustering, as were five repertoires with anomalous nucleotide sharing. TCRdb stores this immuneACCESS table with in-frame sequences only. Part of the clones is absent; in the studies checked, under half of the shortfall reflects unresolved V genes, and no reason is known for the rest. Clonal size and the V and J genes are those of that table, whereas D and trimming came from the DNA. The sample table contains more than 100,000 clones; only one count was recorded for 80% of them. The ten largest clonotypes hold 7.5% to 9.5% of the sample.

General conclusions and limits of the study: Strong co-occurrence of HLA alleles, especially DR and DQ, made assigning TCR associations to individual alleles difficult. An earlier analysis of around 600 of the donors showed that most TCR beta V segments appeared in productive rearrangements either about 87% or about 30% of the time, which broadly matched IMGT annotations. It was suggested by the authors that the approach could potentially be generalized to other disease states and immunological phenotypes. A total of roughly 160 TCR beta chains were listed by the study as associated with cytomegalovirus. According to a later analysis, most CMV-associated TCR beta chains appeared to be HLA-restricted, and the HLA associations seemed to be driven largely by CMV exposure. While some public TCRs were present in many individuals, most TCR sequences turned up only very rarely across donors. In a later analysis, 16,951 TCR beta sequences were associated with specific HLA alleles at a false discovery rate of 0.05. The sequencing pipeline was judged likely to have produced a cluster of highly shared sequence variants as a technical artifact. About 17 rarely observed V segments, including chromosome 9 orphons, were excluded from the earlier analysis of about 500 of the donors because counts were too low. The cohort was sequenced for TCR beta chains only, and without alpha or paired-chain data the features that could be detected were limited. CMV serostatus was the only immune exposure information available for the cohort. Because the 87-base-pair reads could not distinguish some IMGT-functional V segments, including TRBV6-2 and TRBV6-3, those segments were excluded. In a later analysis, HLA-associated TCR beta chains were found to be more clonally expanded and to have lower generation probabilities than equally common non-associated chains. A further reported finding was that TCR beta sequences accurately predicted the HLA-A and HLA-B alleles for most subjects in the first cohort. Because HLA typing was unavailable for some donors at each locus, only the typed subset was used in association tests. Compared with the 666-donor mean, donors in an Asian-associated ancestry cluster had fewer N-insertions in productive TCRs, according to a later genetic analysis. Sequencing depth was assumed to be roughly uniform across donors in the presence/absence analyses, though that assumption may not hold. The classifier was reported to diagnose cytomegalovirus status with high specificity and sensitivity in both the original and validation cohorts. Correlated functional status among segregating V segments might be attributable to linkage disequilibrium, but an unknown experimental factor could not be ruled out. In vitro tests confirmed that three of the cytomegalovirus-associated TCR beta chains recognize cytomegalovirus antigens. In a later analysis, several top co-occurrence clusters were reported to appear linked to parvovirus B19, influenza, CMV and Epstein-Barr virus. A later analysis found that TCR association rates varied across HLA loci, with DRB1 alleles showing the most associated TCRs and HLA-C alleles the fewest. An association between a missense DCLRE1C variant and V-gene and J-gene trimming of TCR beta chains was found in a later genetic analysis and replicated in an independent cohort.

In total, roughly 670 healthy bone marrow donors made up the cohort. At the time of sampling, every cohort member was nominally healthy, though immune exposures that went unrecorded were likely present. The donor tested CMV seropositive, placing the donor among the roughly 270 seropositive members of the cohort. A peripheral blood sample was collected from each donor, and TCR beta sequencing was performed on peripheral blood mononuclear cells. The Qiagen DNeasy Blood Extraction Kit was used to extract genomic DNA from the blood cell samples. Ends trimmed: V by 3 bases, J by 6 bases; bases unmatched to a gene: 18. In the germline V gene, CDR1 corresponds to SGHTA and CDR2 to FQGNSA. Its CDR3 holds 18 amino acids, cysteine through phenylalanine. Left in the record is the CDR3 DNA by itself, 54 bases read in frame from the first base. Comments on this clone: The target of this receptor is not known. There are no base qualities to consult, and no much larger clone falls within one base.

The chain was built from TRBV7-2 and TRBJ1-1; 8 nucleotides in the junction match TRBD1. The sample consisted of PBMCs. This receptor was obtained from a female donor in good health and CMV-seropositive. The CDR3 reads as follows: CASSFSRTGSGLGAEAFF. The DNA reads TGTGCCAGCAGCTTTAGTAGGACAGGGAGTGGTCTTGGGGCTGAAGCTTTCTTT.